This section outlines one TCR beta chain sequence together with its context. No antigen is known for it. The CDR3 totals 15 residues. Germline CDR1 and CDR2: SGHTA and FQGTGA. Trimming cost V 2 bases and J 2 bases, with 13 bases left between them. This entry belongs to a study of shared clonotypes between healthy human individuals. Across the whole study: The donor pool was made up of two women and three men aged 18 to 49.

Sequencing was performed with immunoSEQ multiplex PCR; in TCRdb, only in-frame clones are kept and a portion is missing. The table lists roughly 1,500,000 clones, 95% to 99% of them singletons, with about 0.45% in the top ten. General observations from the study: Clonotype sharing among donors was expected to depend on sequencing depth.

This TCR was recovered from a man younger than 40 in good health. The chain employs TRBV7-3 and TRBJ2-7; TRBD2 is a possible D gene (5 bases). The sequencing input was naive CD4+ T cells sorted from blood. Specified subset: CD45RA+ positively selected. CDR3 region: CASSLYRGSTYEQYF. DNA for the CDR3: TGTGCCAGCAGCTTATACCGCGGGTCCACCTACGAGCAGTACTTC.